This T cell receptor beta chain was documented in a study of blood T cell repertoires in COVID-19 (dated by TCRdb to about 2020). For the study in its entirety: Collaborator samples came from the United States, Italy and Spain and covered acute and convalescent phases of COVID-19. The prospective study material was composed of cDNA or gDNA derived from T cells, B-cell-depleted T cells, or PBMCs. Subjects who had been exposed to COVID-19, were actively infected with it, or had recovered from it provided the deeply sampled blood TCRbeta repertoires that made up the dataset. The repertoires were released in a freely available public database meant as a resource for research on the immune response to SARS-CoV-2. The samples were drawn from two sources: the first 160 participants of the ongoing ImmuneRACE study, and fewer than 1,500 subjects contributed by 6 global collaborators. Nearly every sample came with metadata listing a de-identified subject ID, COVID-19 status, age in years and sex. Where available, HLA class I and class II types were obtained from metadata supplied by the sample provider rather than from assay-based typing. What the study reported, not specific to this receptor: The quantity of clinical and demographic metadata differed by source and by participant and was supplied without curation.

Details on this clone: Its antigen specificity is not known. The record has no base qualities; no much larger clone is one base away.

The germline V gene (reference sequence) specifies LNHNV as CDR1 and YYDKDF as CDR2. V and J are truncated by 0 bases and 2 bases respectively, leaving an intervening sequence of 11 bases. The CDR3 runs 15 amino acids, cysteine and phenylalanine included. CDR3 DNA is the only sequence kept; it has 45 bases, read in frame from the first base. The immunoSEQ Assay, a bias-controlled multiplex PCR, was used to amplify TCRbeta CDR3 regions from genomic DNA. On the authors' methods: Nucleated cell counts per sample were estimated from amplification of reference gene primers within the assay. To quantify the absolute abundance of each unique TCRbeta CDR3 rearrangement, sequence reads were collapsed and filtered. For each sample, productive Simpson clonality was calculated by taking the square root of Simpson's diversity index across productive rearrangements. TCRdb obtained this table from immuneACCESS and retained in-frame rearrangements with V and J assigned. These tables miss some clones; where compared with another copy, unresolved V genes account for less than half of the shortfall, and the remainder is unexplained. For V, J and clone size, that table is used; D and trimming come from the DNA. This sample holds about 340,000 clones; more than 85% were observed only once. The ten largest clones add up to around a sixth of the sample.

In the prospective study, participants were about 18 to 95 years old, resided in under 30 geographic areas of the United States, and were enrolled through a virtual design. Cohort assignment in the prospective study relied on participant-reported clinical history from a screening survey and a study questionnaire. Recovered participants in ImmuneRACE Cohort 3 were defined by two consecutive negative NP/OP PCR tests, clearance by a healthcare professional, or resolution of symptoms. In the prospective study, whole blood, serum and a nasopharyngeal or oropharyngeal swab were collected from each participant by mobile phlebotomists. Additional blood draws and questionnaires over an approximately 2-month period could optionally be provided by prospective study participants. Before DNA extraction, blood samples from the prospective study were shipped at room temperature or frozen.

Specimen: PBMCs or T cells enriched from blood (not recorded which). The TCR sequence derives from a woman aged 25 to 39 who had recovered from COVID-19. Recombination connected TRBV15 to TRBJ2-7; perhaps TRBD2 is the D gene, with 6 bases matching. CDR3 reads: CATSRDQGGTYEQYF. The DNA sequence follows: TGTGCCACCAGCAGAGATCAGGGCGGGACCTACGAGCAGTACTTC.